A selection of T cell receptor beta chains follows, all from one sample in a study of cytomegalovirus exposure and HLA in healthy donors. Profiled with immunoSEQ multiplex PCR; TCRdb holds only in-frame clones, not every one. The sample consists of more than 85,000 clones, about 85% of them appearing once. Sequenced: PBMCs. These receptor sequences come from a woman between 18 and 30 years old in good health and CMV-seropositive. CDR3s include the opening cysteine and the closing phenylalanine or tryptophan. D genes are given only for firm matches.

CDR3: CASSNRVVGRNEQYF; length: 15; D: NA; V: TRBV28; J: TRBJ2-7
CDR3: CASSVGTGGYGYTF; length: 14; D: TRBD1; V: TRBV7-8; J: TRBJ1-2
CDR3: CASSLARVQFF; length: 11; D: NA; V: TRBV5-6; J: TRBJ2-1
CDR3: CATSRDRDDFAGGVDTQYF; length: 19; D: TRBD2; V: TRBV15; J: TRBJ2-3
CDR3: CASSLGTGNTEAFF; length: 14; D: TRBD1; V: TRBV5-1; J: TRBJ1-1
CDR3: CASSLEDRGLGYTF; length: 14; D: TRBD1; V: TRBV5-5; J: TRBJ1-2
CDR3: CATSSDRALNEKLFF; length: 15; D: TRBD1; V: TRBV15; J: TRBJ1-4
CDR3: CASGLGQARAFF; length: 12; D: NA; V: TRBV12-5; J: TRBJ1-1
CDR3: CASGLRTGGLDQPQHF; length: 16; D: TRBD1; V: TRBV12-5; J: TRBJ1-5
CDR3: CASRPGVAGVDTQYF; length: 15; D: TRBD2; V: TRBV5-4; J: TRBJ2-3
CDR3: CASTRQGNTGELFF; length: 14; D: NA; V: TRBV6-5; J: TRBJ2-2
CDR3: CASRPGQTNEKLFF; length: 14; D: TRBD1; V: TRBV28; J: TRBJ1-4
CDR3: CASSAEALGVEQYF; length: 14; D: NA; V: TRBV5-5; J: TRBJ2-7
CDR3: CASNQEFDRVLFGANVLTF; length: 19; D: TRBD1; V: TRBV11-2; J: TRBJ2-6